This T cell receptor (beta chain) was documented in a study of T-cell memory formation after mild COVID-19. Overall study: In these data, TCR clusters were largely donor specific. Study-level results: Clones contracting day 15 to 85 were balanced CD4/CD8; later expanders leaned CD4+. Clones which contracted sat mainly in CM and EM if CD4+, and in EMRA if CD8+. Detection of some responders pre-infection suggested pre-existing cross-reactive memory T cells participated.

TCRdb used MiXCR to reprocess the 5' RACE reads, holding one entry per CDR3 protein. In the table there are 75,000 to 95,000 distinct CDR3 sequences, 10% to 15% of which are singletons. This CDR3 is built from 14 residues. The germline V gene encodes CDR1 MGHRA and CDR2 YSYEKL. After removal of 3 bases from V and 7 bases from J, the junction contained 3 bases not matched to a gene. This clonotype was recorded a few times. Its matching antigen is unknown. The sample comprised PBMCs or a T cell subset sorted from them (not recorded which). The chain uses TRBV4-1 and TRBJ1-5; 10 bases match TRBD1. The sequence was obtained from an adult woman who had mild COVID-19 (a few samples of this study predate the infection). Cell type and time point are not known. CDR3 nucleotide sequence: TGCGCCAGCAGCCAGGGGACAGGGGAACAGCCCCAGCATTTT. As protein: CASSQGTGEQPQHF.